Following are 8 T cell receptor beta chains from one sample sequenced in a study of blood T cell repertoires in COVID-19. Method: immunoSEQ multiplex PCR; TCRdb's copy keeps in-frame clones and lacks some. This table has 120,000 to 150,000 clones, approximately 85% appearing once. Sequenced: PBMCs or T cells enriched from blood (not recorded which). These receptors were taken from a woman in her forties or fifties with acute COVID-19.

This sequence joins TRBV5-6 and TRBJ1-5; D is perhaps TRBD1 (6 bases). CDR3 length: 14 residues. Deletions cut 4 bases from V and 4 bases from J, with 12 bases between. The germline V gene has CDR1 SGHDT and CDR2 YYEEEE. The CDR3 reads CASSAGQRNQPQHF. The CDR3 region has the DNA TGTGCCAGCAGCGCCGGACAGAGGAATCAGCCCCAGCATTTT.

The chain uses TRBV28 and TRBJ1-5; a weak D match, TRBD1 (5 bases). The V gene's germline CDR1 is MDHEN and CDR2 SYDVKM. The V and J ends lost 6 bases and 7 bases respectively, with 16 bases between them. The CDR3 is 14 residues long. The chain's CDR3 is CASRQGAGRQPQHF. CDR3 nucleotide sequence: TGTGCCAGCAGGCAGGGCGCCGGTAGGCAGCCCCAGCATTTT.

A remark on this clone: The junction differs from germline at one of its ends, possibly a read error. The V gene is TRBV7-7, the J gene TRBJ2-5, with 11 bases lining up with TRBD2. Germline CDR1 and CDR2: SSHAT and FNYEAQ (reference sequence). This CDR3 region has 15 residues. CDR3 DNA: TGTGCTAGCAGCTTAGCGGGAGGGCCCTCAGAGACCCAGTACTTC. Protein product: CASSLAGGPSETQYF.

The V gene is TRBV6-5, the J gene TRBJ2-5, with 8 bases aligning to TRBD2. V lost 5 bases to trimming and J lost 5 bases; unmatched junction nucleotides: 7. Per germline, CDR1 MNHEY and CDR2 SVGAGI. The CDR3 totals 14 residues. CDR3 sequence (DNA): TGTGCCAGCAGTAGGGGACTAGAGGGGGAGACCCAGTACTTC. Its protein is CASSRGLEGETQYF.

This sequence joins TRBV3-1 (or the pseudogene TRBV3-2) and TRBJ1-2; D unclear. The CDR3 consists of 11 residues. Trimming shortened V by 1 base and J by 8 bases, and 5 bases separated the two germline ends. Germline V gene lookup returns CDR1 LGHDT and CDR2 YNNKEL (reference sequence). The CDR3 DNA sequence: TGTGCCAGCAGCCAAGGACAAGGCTACACCTTC. This encodes CASSQGQGYTF.

This clone was found a few times. The chain employs TRBV30 and TRBJ2-1; perhaps TRBD2 as D (6 bases). The CDR3 length is 12 residues. The germline CDR1 and CDR2 sequences are GTSNPN and SVGIG (reference sequence). Trimming took off 5 bases at V and 7 bases at J, with 12 bases between the two ends. DNA of the CDR3: TGTGCCTGGTCGGGACTTAAGAATGAGCAGTTCTTC. Protein: CAWSGLKNEQFF.

V and J are TRBV28 and TRBJ2-7, with 9 bases lining up with TRBD1. V was pared by 5 bases and J by 2 bases, with 4 bases of the junction left unmatched. Germline V lookup: CDR1 MDHEN, CDR2 SYDVKM. This CDR3 contains 14 residues. The CDR3 spells CASSTGTGTYEQYF. The CDR3 coding sequence is TGTGCCAGCAGTACCGGGACAGGGACCTACGAGCAGTACTTC.

The V gene is TRBV30, the J gene TRBJ2-7; a weak D match, TRBD1 (5 bases). With 1 base removed from V and 2 bases from J, the gap between germline ends came to 12 bases. The CDR3 has 14 residues. Germline-derived CDR1 and CDR2 are GTSNPN and SVGIG (reference sequence). As DNA, the CDR3 is TGTGCCTGGAGTGGGGGCCTATCAACCTACGAGCAGTACTTC. Translation gives CAWSGGLSTYEQYF.